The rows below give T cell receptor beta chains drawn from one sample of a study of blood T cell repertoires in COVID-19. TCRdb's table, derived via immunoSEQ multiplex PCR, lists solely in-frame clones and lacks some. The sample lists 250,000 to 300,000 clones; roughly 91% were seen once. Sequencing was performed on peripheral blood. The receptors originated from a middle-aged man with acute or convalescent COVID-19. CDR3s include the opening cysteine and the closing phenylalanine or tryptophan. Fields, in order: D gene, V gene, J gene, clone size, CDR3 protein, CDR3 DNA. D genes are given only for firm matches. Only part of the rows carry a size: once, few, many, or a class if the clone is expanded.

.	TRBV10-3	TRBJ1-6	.	CAISERGSWASPLHF	TGTGCCATCAGTGAAAGGGGGTCATGGGCATCACCCCTCCACTTT
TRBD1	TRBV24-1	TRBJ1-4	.	CATSPGGAGTNEKLFF	TGTGCCACCAGTCCAGGGGGCGCAGGGACTAATGAAAAACTGTTTTTT
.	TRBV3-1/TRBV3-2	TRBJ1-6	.	CASSQPGPNSPLHF	TGTGCCAGCAGCCAACCAGGCCCAAATTCACCCCTCCACTTT
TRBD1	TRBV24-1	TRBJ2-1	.	CATSAGQGEEQFF	TGTGCCACCAGTGCGGGACAGGGCGAGGAGCAGTTCTTC
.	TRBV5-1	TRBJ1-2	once	CASTREPDSNYGYTF	TGCGCCAGCACCCGGGAGCCCGACAGTAACTATGGCTACACCTTC
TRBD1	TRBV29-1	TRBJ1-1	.	CSVGQGPQNTEAFF	TGCAGCGTTGGACAGGGGCCCCAGAACACTGAAGCTTTCTTT
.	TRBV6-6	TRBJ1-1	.	CASSYRGGNEAFF	TGTGCCAGCAGTTATCGGGGTGGTAATGAAGCTTTCTTT
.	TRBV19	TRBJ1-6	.	CASSLFTGYSPLHF	TGTGCCAGTAGCCTATTCACAGGGTACTCACCCCTCCACTTT
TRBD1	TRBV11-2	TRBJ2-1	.	CASSLLGQDNEQFF	TGTGCCAGCAGCTTACTAGGACAGGACAATGAGCAGTTCTTC
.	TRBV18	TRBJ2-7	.	CASSSGNKRSYEQYF	TGTGCCAGCTCAAGCGGTAATAAGAGGTCCTACGAGCAGTACTTC
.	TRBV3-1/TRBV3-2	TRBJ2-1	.	CASSQRDGLGQGYNEQFF	TGTGCCAGCAGCCAACGCGACGGGTTGGGGCAGGGCTACAATGAGCAGTTCTTC
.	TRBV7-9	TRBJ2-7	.	CASSLGLEQYF	TGTGCCAGCAGCTTAGGTCTCGAGCAGTACTTC
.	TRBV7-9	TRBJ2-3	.	CASSLRSSRGLGDTQYF	TGTGCCAGCAGCTTAAGATCGTCGAGGGGACTTGGGGATACGCAGTATTTT
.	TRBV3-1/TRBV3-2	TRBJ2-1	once	CASSQDPRSSYNEQFF	TGTGCCAGCAGCCAGGATCCTCGGAGCTCCTACAATGAGCAGTTCTTC
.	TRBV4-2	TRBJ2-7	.	CASSYYLSYEQYF	TGTGCCAGCAGCTACTACCTATCCTACGAGCAGTACTTC
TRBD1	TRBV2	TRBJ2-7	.	CASREDRGVEQYF	TGTGCCAGCAGGGAGGACAGGGGAGTCGAGCAGTACTTC
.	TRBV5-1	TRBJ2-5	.	CASSPKTEETQYF	TGCGCCAGCAGTCCTAAGACAGAAGAGACCCAGTACTTC
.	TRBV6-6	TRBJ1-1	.	CASSYSLLNTEAFF	TGTGCCAGCAGTTACTCTCTTCTGAACACTGAAGCTTTCTTT
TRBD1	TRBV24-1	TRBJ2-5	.	CATSDPTGGGRETQYF	TGTGCCACCAGTGATCCGACAGGGGGAGGGAGAGAGACCCAGTACTTC
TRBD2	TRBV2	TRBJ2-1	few	CASLLAGMSSYNEQFF	TGTGCCAGTCTACTAGCGGGCATGAGCTCCTACAATGAGCAGTTCTTC
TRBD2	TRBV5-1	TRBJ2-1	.	CASSLLAGGQNEQFF	TGCGCCAGCAGCTTGTTAGCGGGGGGGCAAAATGAGCAGTTCTTC
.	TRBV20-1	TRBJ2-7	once	CRATGNYEQYF	TGCAGAGCCACAGGGAACTACGAGCAGTACTTC
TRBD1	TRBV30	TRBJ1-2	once	CAWSRLTTPGTVGYGYTF	TGTGCCTGGAGTAGGCTAACTACCCCCGGGACAGTGGGATATGGCTACACCTTC
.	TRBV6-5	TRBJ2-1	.	CASSYIGRPDEQFF	TGTGCCAGCAGTTATATCGGTCGTCCCGATGAGCAGTTCTTC
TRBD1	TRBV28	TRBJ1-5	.	CASSFRQGLSNQPQHF	TGTGCCAGCAGTTTCCGACAGGGGTTGAGCAATCAGCCCCAGCATTTT
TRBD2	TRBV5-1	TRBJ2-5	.	CASSLAASGEQETQYF	TGCGCCAGCAGCTTGGCTGCTAGCGGGGAGCAAGAGACCCAGTACTTC
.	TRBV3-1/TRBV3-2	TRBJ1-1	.	CASSQEVWRMNTEAFF	TGTGCCAGCAGCCAAGAAGTCTGGAGGATGAACACTGAAGCTTTCTTT
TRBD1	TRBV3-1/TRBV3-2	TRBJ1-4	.	CASSRQGAGREKLFF	TGTGCCAGCAGCCGGCAGGGGGCAGGACGGGAAAAACTGTTTTTT
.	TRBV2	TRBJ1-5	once	CASSEAGRHQPQHF	TGTGCCAGCAGTGAAGCAGGGAGGCATCAGCCCCAGCATTTT
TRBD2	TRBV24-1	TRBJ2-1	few	CATSDNLAGGRNEQFF	TGTGCCACCAGTGATAATCTAGCGGGGGGGCGAAATGAGCAGTTCTTC
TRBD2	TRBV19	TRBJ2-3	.	CASSLAGDTDTQYF	TGTGCCAGCTCGCTAGCGGGGGACACAGATACGCAGTATTTT
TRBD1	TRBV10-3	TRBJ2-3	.	CAIRTDRGATSTDTQYF	TGTGCCATCAGGACCGACAGGGGGGCCACTAGCACAGATACGCAGTATTTT
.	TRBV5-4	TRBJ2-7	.	CASSLLGSEGLYEQYF	TGTGCCAGCAGCTTACTAGGCTCGGAGGGGCTCTACGAGCAGTACTTC
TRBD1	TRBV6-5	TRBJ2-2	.	CASRGTANTGELFF	TGTGCCAGCCGAGGGACAGCGAACACCGGGGAGCTGTTTTTT
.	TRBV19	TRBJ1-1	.	CASSLAVETEAFF	TGTGCCAGTAGTCTCGCAGTCGAAACTGAAGCTTTCTTT
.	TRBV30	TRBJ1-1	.	CAWSIRRTNTEAFF	TGTGCCTGGAGTATAAGGAGGACGAACACTGAAGCTTTCTTT
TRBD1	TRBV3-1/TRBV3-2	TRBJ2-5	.	CASRPGTGVATQYF	TGTGCCAGCAGACCTGGGACAGGGGTTGCGACCCAGTACTTC
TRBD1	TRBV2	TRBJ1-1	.	CASRQGADTEAFF	TGTGCCAGCAGGCAGGGGGCTGACACTGAAGCTTTCTTT
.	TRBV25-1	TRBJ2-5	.	CASSSYEEKTQYF	TGTGCCAGCAGTTCGTACGAGGAAAAGACCCAGTACTTC
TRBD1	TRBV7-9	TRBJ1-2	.	CASSFTTGGNGYTF	TGTGCCAGCAGCTTTACGACAGGGGGCAATGGCTACACCTTC
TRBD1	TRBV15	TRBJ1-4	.	CATNRGNNEKLFF	TGTGCCACTAACAGGGGCAATAATGAAAAACTGTTTTTT
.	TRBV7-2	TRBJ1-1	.	CASSSPTGSPFTEAFF	TGTGCCAGCAGCTCCCCAACGGGTAGTCCGTTCACTGAAGCTTTCTTT
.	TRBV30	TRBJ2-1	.	CAWSFWQGGNNEQFF	TGTGCCTGGAGTTTCTGGCAGGGAGGTAATAATGAGCAGTTCTTC